Sequencing of this T cell receptor beta chain was carried out in a study of shared clonotypes between healthy human individuals (TCRdb year 2020). General notes on the study: The cohort included three men and a couple of women between 18 and 49 years of age. For each donor, three plates each were used for CD4 naive and CD4 memory, two plates were used for CD8 naive, and one plate was used for CD8 memory. Blood TCR repertoires of a handful of healthy adults were deeply sequenced to estimate repertoire size and the extent of clonotype sharing between individuals. To increase sequencing depth and limit assay-specific biases, different laboratories used diverse techniques to prepare libraries and sequence TCR repertoires. Between about 0.85 and 8.9 billion PBMCs per donor were obtained by leukapheresis. What the work shows at the level of the full study, not this receptor alone: Across several donors, about 4.5% of naive CD4, over 3% of naive CD8, 2% to 2.5% of memory CD4, and 0.4% of memory CD8 clonotypes were shared. The small number of donors limited the genetic and exposure-history diversity represented. Based on pairwise subsampling, the degree of clonotype sharing among donors was expected to be affected by sequencing depth. Larger estimated clonotype richness was generally found for naive subsets than for memory subsets. Incomplete sequencing was indicated by rarefaction of sorted-subset datasets, despite the large sequencing depth. Sampling was restricted to blood, and TCR repertoires in tissue are likely to differ from TCR repertoires in blood. Compared with non-shared clonotypes, clonotypes shared by all four sorted-subset donors had higher generation probabilities.

The donors were healthy, HIV-negative adults with no recently reported acute infections or vaccinations. Only Caucasian adults living in Nashville, Tennessee, USA were represented among the donors. CD4+ T cells were enriched by magnetic negative selection; naive cells were then positively selected on CD45RA, and the negative fraction formed the memory subset. Blood was obtained by leukapheresis, after which PBMCs were separated by Ficoll-Histopaque density gradient centrifugation and cryopreserved in liquid nitrogen vapor phase. Analytical flow cytometry was used to check the purity and quantity of each magnetically sorted T cell population. Each sorted fraction had its genomic DNA isolated and then quantified by UV absorbance on a Nanodrop 2000c. Worth noting for this clone: The clone's antigen remains unknown. Within one base of it there is no much larger clone, and no base qualities were kept.

Using the deep immunoSEQ assay, multiplex PCR amplified TCR CDR3 regions from genomic DNA. For each cell subset, the extracted genomic DNA was distributed evenly across all wells of several immunoSEQ 96-well plates, and each plate served as one replicate. For sorted subsets, each replicate PCR was loaded with roughly 190 ng genomic DNA, equivalent to about 33,000 T cell genomes. Purified libraries were measured with a Qubit 3.0 fluorometer, size-checked on a Bioanalyzer 2100, and measured again with the KAPA Library Quantification kit. Every immunoSEQ 96-well plate was sequenced on a dedicated single-read 150-cycle Illumina NextSeq 550 flow cell. Concerning the study's data processing: Because only junctional sequences without quality scores were contained in the immunoSEQ output, filtering matching that applied to full-length reads could not be performed. To assign V/J genes and CDR3, sequences were annotated using PyIR, a Python wrapper for IgBLAST v1.9, with IMGT germline references. Any read was removed if the V/J assignment was weak (E-value above 1e-6), the CDR3 was missing, or the read contained stop codons, out-of-frame junctions, or ambiguous translated residues. V3J clonotypes were defined as sequences sharing the same inferred V gene, J gene, and CDR3 amino acid sequence. Percentage overlap between repertoires was computed as shared unique clonotypes divided by the size of the smaller repertoire. Richness of each repertoire was evaluated using RTK rarefaction, the Chao1 estimator, and Recon v2.1 estimates of unobserved clonotypes. Generation probabilities were computed with OLGA for all TCRbeta clonotypes obtained by the gDNA method from several donors. This immuneACCESS table, as held by TCRdb, lists in-frame sequences with V and J called but not all clones. Of the missing ones, under half trace to an unresolved V gene in checked studies; the others have no known cause. That table gives V, J and clone size, and the DNA gave D and trimming. Within this sample are about 2.4 million clones, with more than 90% of them counted one time only. The top ten constitute more than 0.12% of the sample.

From the cysteine up to the phenylalanine, the CDR3 has a length of 13 residues. CDR3 DNA only is kept here, 39 bases in frame from base 1. For CDR1 and CDR2, the germline V gene (reference sequence) lists MNHNY and SVGAGI. The V end loses 8 bases and the J end loses 6 bases, and a stretch of 14 bases separates them. This clonotype originated in a man aged 18 to 35 in good health. Sequenced material: naive CD4+ T cells sorted from blood. The meaning of the sample's cell subset or site label: CD45RA+ positively selected. The chain employs TRBV6-6 and TRBJ1-5; too little of a D gene remains to name it. CDR3 loop: CASAIRRSQPQHF. The sequence in DNA is TGTGCCAGCGCGATCAGACGTAGTCAGCCCCAGCATTTT.